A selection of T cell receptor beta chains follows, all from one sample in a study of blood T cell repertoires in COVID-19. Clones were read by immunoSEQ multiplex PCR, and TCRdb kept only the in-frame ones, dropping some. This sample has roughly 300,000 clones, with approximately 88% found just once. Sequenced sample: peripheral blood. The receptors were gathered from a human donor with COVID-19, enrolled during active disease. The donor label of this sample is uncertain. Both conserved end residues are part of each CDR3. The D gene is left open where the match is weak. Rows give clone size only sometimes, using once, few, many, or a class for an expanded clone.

CASGLVGTGELFF	TGTGCTAGTGGTTTGGTCGGGACCGGGGAGCTGTTTTTT	TRBV12-5	TRBJ2-2	-	-
CAWTLLDRAGELFF	TGTGCCTGGACACTCCTGGATCGGGCCGGGGAGCTGTTTTTT	TRBV30	TRBJ2-2	-	-
CASSQDWGRGPAATNEKLFF	TGTGCCAGCAGCCAAGATTGGGGCAGGGGCCCCGCTGCAACTAATGAAAAACTGTTTTTT	TRBV4-2	TRBJ1-4	-	-
CASSLRDSQTPQFF	TGTGCCAGCAGCCTCCGGGACTCCCAAACTCCGCAGTTCTTC	TRBV2	TRBJ2-1	-	-
CASSEPTGTYGYTF	TGTGCCAGCAGTGAGCCGACAGGGACCTATGGCTACACCTTC	TRBV25-1	TRBJ1-2	-	TRBD1
CASTANRVGIGTEAFF	TGTGCCAGCACCGCAAACAGGGTTGGTATCGGGACTGAAGCTTTCTTT	TRBV2	TRBJ1-1	medium-sized	-
CASSPSQDTRSYEQYF	TGTGCCAGCAGCCCATCACAGGACACCCGCTCCTACGAGCAGTACTTC	TRBV5-4	TRBJ2-7	-	-
CASSQGVAGGLILSYNEQFF	TGTGCCAGCAGCCAAGGGGTAGCGGGAGGCCTAATATTATCCTACAATGAGCAGTTCTTC	TRBV14	TRBJ2-1	-	TRBD2
CASSSLGGPSYEQYF	TGCGCCAGCAGCTCCCTGGGGGGGCCCTCATACGAGCAGTACTTC	TRBV4-1	TRBJ2-7	-	-
CAWSAGFTDTQYF	TGTGCCTGGAGTGCGGGGTTCACAGATACGCAGTATTTT	TRBV30	TRBJ2-3	-	-
CASSLARTSVADTQYF	TGTGCCAGCAGCTTGGCCCGGACTAGTGTAGCAGATACGCAGTATTTT	TRBV5-8	TRBJ2-3	-	TRBD2
CAWNLDMMSSPLHF	TGTGCCTGGAACCTTGACATGATGTCTTCACCCCTCCACTTT	TRBV30	TRBJ1-6	-	-
CASSTGQNTGELFF	TGTGCCAGCAGCACCGGACAGAACACCGGGGAGCTGTTTTTT	TRBV9	TRBJ2-2	-	-
CASTRGSGDEQYF	TGTGCCAGCACGAGGGGGAGCGGGGACGAGCAGTACTTC	TRBV6-5	TRBJ2-7	once	-
CASSLQQGAIGQPQHF	TGTGCCAGTAGTCTTCAACAGGGGGCGATAGGTCAGCCCCAGCATTTT	TRBV19	TRBJ1-5	-	TRBD1
CASSWGSNYGYTF	TGTGCCAGCAGTTGGGGCAGTAACTATGGCTACACCTTC	TRBV28	TRBJ1-2	-	-
CASSDPGQGETGELFF	TGCGCCAGCAGCGACCCGGGACAGGGGGAAACCGGGGAGCTGTTTTTT	TRBV5-1	TRBJ2-2	-	TRBD1
CASSAEGGGQANSPLHF	TGTGCCAGCAGCGCCGAGGGGGGGGGACAGGCTAATTCACCCCTCCACTTT	TRBV9	TRBJ1-6	-	TRBD1
CAWSPQEGTSDDTQYF	TGTGCCTGGAGTCCCCAGGAAGGGACTAGCGATGATACGCAGTATTTT	TRBV30	TRBJ2-3	-	TRBD2
CASMAHNQNSPLHF	TGTGCCAGCATGGCCCACAACCAAAATTCACCCCTCCACTTT	TRBV6-5	TRBJ1-6	-	-
CASSLLRGSKNIQYF	TGTGCCAGCAGTTTACTCAGGGGATCCAAAAACATTCAGTACTTC	TRBV27	TRBJ2-4	-	-
CASSQDRIGNQPQHF	TGTGCCAGCAGTCAGGACAGGATAGGCAATCAGCCCCAGCATTTT	TRBV6-6	TRBJ1-5	-	TRBD1
CAISDTGTPSDGYTF	TGTGCCATCAGTGACACCGGGACACCGTCGGATGGCTACACCTTC	TRBV10-3	TRBJ1-2	-	-
CSVEAAGATDTQYF	TGCAGCGTTGAAGCAGCGGGAGCCACAGATACGCAGTATTTT	TRBV29-1	TRBJ2-3	-	TRBD2
CASTISSYNSPLHF	TGTGCCAGCACCATTAGCTCCTATAATTCACCCCTCCACTTT	TRBV6-5	TRBJ1-6	few	-
CASSPSTSGSIYEQYF	TGTGCCAGCAGCCCCTCGACTAGCGGGAGTATCTACGAGCAGTACTTC	TRBV5-4	TRBJ2-7	-	TRBD2
CASSPSNWRETQYF	TGCGCCAGCAGCCCCTCAAATTGGCGGGAGACCCAGTACTTC	TRBV5-1	TRBJ2-5	-	-
CASSLGGVRGRDIQYF	TGTGCCAGCAGCTTAGGGGGCGTCAGGGGGCGTGACATTCAGTACTTC	TRBV7-2	TRBJ2-4	-	TRBD1
CATRQGDYGYTF	TGTGCCACCAGACAGGGCGACTATGGCTACACCTTC	TRBV10-3	TRBJ1-2	once	TRBD1
CAWSGAAGLGDTIYF	TGTGCCTGGAGTGGGGCGGCGGGGCTGGGAGACACCATATATTTT	TRBV30	TRBJ1-3	once	-
CASSLRLAGDNEQFF	TGTGCCAGCAGCTTGAGACTAGCGGGGGACAATGAGCAGTTCTTC	TRBV5-4	TRBJ2-1	-	TRBD2
CASSQDRTRGYEQYF	TGTGCCAGCAGCCAAGATCGAACCAGGGGCTACGAGCAGTACTTC	TRBV4-2	TRBJ2-7	once	-
CASSGLAGQETQYF	TGTGCCAGCTCCGGACTAGCGGGCCAAGAGACCCAGTACTTC	TRBV18	TRBJ2-5	-	TRBD2
CAWSVLGYEQFF	TGTGCCTGGAGTGTACTCGGGTATGAGCAGTTCTTC	TRBV30	TRBJ2-1	-	-
CASRKTGSGEGYTF	TGTGCCAGCAGGAAGACAGGGAGCGGAGAAGGCTACACCTTC	TRBV6-5	TRBJ1-2	-	TRBD1
CASSLVLAGGLNEQFF	TGTGCCAGCAGCTTAGTACTAGCGGGAGGTCTCAATGAGCAGTTCTTC	TRBV7-2	TRBJ2-1	-	TRBD2
CASAVRDRDQPQHF	TGTGCCAGCGCTGTGAGGGACAGGGATCAGCCCCAGCATTTT	TRBV2	TRBJ1-5	-	TRBD1
CASSDVQGGNVGF	TGTGCCAGCAGTGATGTGCAGGGAGGGAACGTAGGGTTT	TRBV6-1	TRBJ1-4	few	-
CASRPAGGAYEQYF	TGTGCCAGCAGGCCAGCGGGAGGGGCGTACGAGCAGTACTTC	TRBV7-2	TRBJ2-7	-	TRBD2
CASLRGGPLSGANVLTF	TGTGCCAGCCTTCGGGGGGGGCCCCTATCTGGGGCCAACGTCCTGACTTTC	TRBV28	TRBJ2-6	-	TRBD2
CASSLGAGAEQPQHF	TGCGCCAGCAGCTTGGGGGCAGGGGCGGAGCAGCCCCAGCATTTT	TRBV5-1	TRBJ1-5	-	-
CASHLAGVGTDTQYF	TGTGCCAGCCACCTAGCGGGAGTAGGGACAGATACGCAGTATTTT	TRBV28	TRBJ2-3	-	TRBD2
CASSLRRTGANSPLHF	TGTGCCAGCAGTTTAAGGCGGACAGGGGCTAATTCACCCCTCCACTTT	TRBV27	TRBJ1-6	-	TRBD1
CASSYRPSGSYEQYF	TGTGCCAGCAGCTACAGACCTTCAGGGTCCTACGAGCAGTACTTC	TRBV7-8	TRBJ2-7	-	-
CASSPWDSFIENTIYF	TGTGCCAGTAGTCCTTGGGACAGTTTTATTGAAAACACCATATATTTT	TRBV19	TRBJ1-3	-	TRBD1
CASSPDREASPLHF	TGTGCCAGCTCACCGGACAGGGAAGCGTCACCCCTCCACTTT	TRBV18	TRBJ1-6	-	TRBD1
CASSAAQGLLSPLHF	TGTGCCAGCAGTGCGGCACAGGGGTTGCTTTCACCCCTCCACTTT	TRBV2	TRBJ1-6	-	TRBD1
CASSLLGGSRSGNTIYF	TGTGCCAGCAGCTTACTAGGAGGGAGTCGCTCTGGAAACACCATATATTTT	TRBV11-2	TRBJ1-3	-	-
CASSLFPGDQPQHF	TGCGCCAGCAGCTTATTCCCCGGGGATCAGCCCCAGCATTTT	TRBV5-1	TRBJ1-5	-	-
CASSPGTGLFNTEAFF	TGTGCCAGCAGTCCCGGGACAGGGCTTTTCAACACTGAAGCTTTCTTT	TRBV27	TRBJ1-1	-	TRBD1
CASSPAGQQSGNTIYF	TGTGCCAGCTCACCGGCAGGGCAGCAATCTGGAAACACCATATATTTT	TRBV18	TRBJ1-3	-	-
CASSLAPGILNEQFF	TGTGCCAGCAGCTTAGCTCCGGGAATTCTCAATGAGCAGTTCTTC	TRBV7-2	TRBJ2-1	-	-
CAITLTGEGTEAFF	TGTGCCATCACATTGACAGGGGAGGGAACTGAAGCTTTCTTT	TRBV10-3	TRBJ1-1	-	TRBD1